In this sample, the clone carrying this TCR beta chain turned up many times. TRAV and TRBV primers primed cDNA for both TCRalpha and TCRbeta. Amplification of TCRs used a constant-region primer and V-primer adapter for approximately 18 PCR cycles. TCRdb re-called the reads through MiXCR, storing one row per CDR3 protein. The sample shows 64,000 or so distinct CDR3 sequences, more than 20% of them seen only once. Germline V gene data show CDR1 as SEHNR and CDR2 as FQNEAQ (reference sequence). The CDR3 length is 17 residues. The ends lost 3 bases at V and 0 bases at J; junction bases unmatched: 10. The sample belongs to a study of low-dose radiotherapy and immunotherapy resistance in tumors. Time point defined: before trial treatment.

Source: PBMCs, taken before treatment. This sequence joins TRBV7-9 and TRBJ1-1; TRBD1 aligns across 7 bases. This sequence was found in a male donor with rectosigmoid adenocarcinoma. The CDR3 nucleotides read TGTGCCAGCAGCTTCCCCGTGGAGGGGGCAGTGAACACTGAAGCTTTCTTT. Translating gives CASSFPVEGAVNTEAFF.